The next 23 T cell receptor beta chains were all read from a single sample in a study of T cells in Graves' hyperthyroidism and ophthalmopathy. TCR beta CDR3 regions were amplified from RNA. The study used the HTBI primer set for a first-round RT-PCR of the TCR CDR3. MiXCR, applied by TCRdb to the multiplex PCR reads, yields one record per CDR3 protein. The repertoire holds some 400,000 distinct CDR3 sequences, with 15% to 20% as singletons. Input material: blood. These receptors originate from a woman aged 18-29 years with Graves' hyperthyroidism.

This clonotype was seen at least ten times. This chain joins TRBV2 and TRBJ2-5; D possibly corresponds to TRBD1 (5 bases). The germline V and J ends were trimmed by 4 bases and 4 bases, with 16 bases remaining between them. CDR3 length: 15 amino acids. Germline CDR1 reads SNHLY; CDR2 reads FYNNEI. The DNA of the CDR3 is TGTGCCAGCAGTGCCGACAGTCTTTACGGAGAGACCCAGTACTTC. The encoded protein is CASSADSLYGETQYF.

The chain combines TRBV19 with TRBJ1-2; D uncertain. CDR3 size: 14 residues. Trimming cost V 4 bases and J 1 base, with 10 bases left between them. From germline, CDR1 is LNHDA and CDR2 SQIVND (reference sequence). The CDR3: CASSNTGSNYGYTF. The DNA for the CDR3 is TGTGCCAGTAGTAATACCGGGAGTAACTATGGCTACACCTTC.

V and J are TRBV12-3 or TRBV12-4 and TRBJ1-3; tentative D call: TRBD1 (6 bases). V was trimmed by 3 bases and J by 4 bases, leaving 16 bases between them. This CDR3 is 16 amino acids long. CDR3 coding DNA: TGTGCCAGCAGTTTTTCAGGGGTGAACACGGGAAACACCATATATTTT. Encoded protein: CASSFSGVNTGNTIYF.

This clonotype was counted at least ten times. V is TRBV4-2 and J is TRBJ2-7; TRBD2 matches at 7 bases. Germline V gene data show CDR1 as LGHNA and CDR2 as YNFKEQ. Trimming removed 0 bases from V and 6 bases from J; junction bases left unmatched: 2. This CDR3 has 13 residues. CDR3 bases: TGTGCCAGCAGCCAAGATTCGGGGGGCGAGCAGTACTTC. Protein product: CASSQDSGGEQYF.

This clonotype showed up many times. This sequence joins TRBV5-1 and TRBJ1-1, with D maybe TRBD1 (6 bases). Deletions cut 2 bases from V and 0 bases from J, with 11 bases between. Germline assignment: CDR1 SGHRS and CDR2 YFSETQ. CDR3 size: 15 residues. The CDR3 protein is CASSLGGDMNTEAFF. The CDR3 DNA follows: TGCGCCAGCAGCTTAGGGGGAGACATGAACACTGAAGCTTTCTTT.

This clonotype was found many times. The chain is built from TRBV6-1 and TRBJ2-7, with 7 bases matching TRBD1. The CDR3 is made up of 11 amino acids. The J segment lost 4 bases and the V segment lost 8 bases, leaving 2 bases of the junction unmatched. Germline CDR1 is MNHNS and CDR2 is SASEGT. CDR3 protein: CASGQVYEQYF. The CDR3 DNA follows: TGTGCCAGCGGACAGGTTTACGAGCAGTACTTC.

This clonotype came up many times. The V gene is TRBV6-1, the J gene TRBJ1-1; possible D gene TRBD1, 6 bases. This CDR3 has 13 residues. The germline V gene has CDR1 MNHNS and CDR2 SASEGT. The ends were cut back, 4 bases at V and 3 bases at J, with 9 bases in the middle. The CDR3 DNA sequence: TGTGCCAGCAGTGTTTACAGGGACACTGAAGCTTTCTTT. Translated: CASSVYRDTEAFF.

This clonotype has ten or more counts. This chain joins TRBV12-3 or TRBV12-4 and TRBJ1-6; no clear D gene. This CDR3 has 14 amino acids. With 6 bases removed from V and 4 bases from J, the gap between germline ends came to 10 bases. This CDR3 reads CASSPRRYNSPLHF. CDR3 in DNA: TGTGCCAGCAGCCCCAGACGGTATAATTCACCCCTCCACTTT.

This clonotype has a count of ten or more. V gene TRBV7-9 combines with J gene TRBJ1-1; no firm D call. The CDR3 is 12 amino acids. Germline V gene data show CDR1 as SEHNR and CDR2 as FQNEAQ (reference sequence). V dropped 7 bases and J dropped 5 bases, with 11 bases sitting between them. The CDR3 nucleotides are TGTGCCAGCACCCAGGCCTATACTGAAGCTTTCTTT. It translates to CASTQAYTEAFF.

This clonotype was detected many times. The rearrangement joins TRBV19 to TRBJ2-7; D possibly matches TRBD1 or TRBD2 (5 bases each). Trimming left V 10 bases short and J 2 bases short, with 15 bases between. The CDR3 extends over 13 amino acids. Germline V CDR1 and CDR2: LNHDA, SQIVND (reference sequence). This CDR3 is CATSLPGPYEQYF. CDR3 sequence (DNA): TGTGCCACCTCACTCCCGGGGCCCTACGAGCAGTACTTC.

Many counts were recorded for this clonotype. This chain connects TRBV2 to TRBJ1-5, with D uncertain. The germline CDR1 and CDR2 sequences are SNHLY and FYNNEI. The CDR3 is 14 amino acids. The germline V and J ends were trimmed by 2 bases and 6 bases, with 11 bases remaining between them. This chain's CDR3 is CASSETGRGQPQHF. CDR3 nucleotide sequence: TGTGCCAGCAGTGAAACCGGGAGAGGTCAGCCCCAGCATTTT.

This clonotype was seen just once. V gene TRBV20-1 combines with J gene TRBJ2-7; D unclear. The V end was cut by 1 base, the J end by 0 bases, with 7 bases between. The CDR3 runs 13 residues. Germline V gene sequence: CDR1 DFQATT, CDR2 SNEGSKA (reference sequence). CDR3 sequence: CSARGFLSYEQYF. CDR3 bases: TGCAGTGCTAGAGGATTTCTCTCCTACGAGCAGTACTTC.

This clonotype was seen ten or more times. The rearrangement joins TRBV7-2 to TRBJ2-7; possible D gene TRBD1, 6 bases. Trimming removed 7 bases from V and 0 bases from J, with 13 bases in between. Looked up from germline, CDR1 is SGHTA and CDR2 is FQGNSA. The length of the CDR3 is 14 residues. The DNA for the CDR3 is TGTGCCAGCAACCCAGGGACACTCTCCTACGAGCAGTACTTC. Its translation is CASNPGTLSYEQYF.

This clonotype has at least ten counts. V gene TRBV30 combines with J gene TRBJ1-3; D not certain. Trimming took 2 bases from V and 4 from J, leaving 6 bases between them. The germline V gene encodes CDR1 GTSNPN and CDR2 SVGIG (reference sequence). The length of the CDR3 is 12 residues. The CDR3 DNA sequence: TGTGCCTGGAGTCCAAACGGAAACACCATATATTTT. This translates into CAWSPNGNTIYF.

The sample holds many counts of this clonotype. J is TRBJ2-2 and V is TRBV10-3; 8 bases are a match to TRBD2. The trim removed 4 bases at V and 4 bases at J, leaving 8 bases unmatched. The germline V gene has CDR1 ENHRY and CDR2 SYGVKD. This CDR3 has 16 residues. The chain's CDR3 is CAISGPSGPGTGELFF. CDR3 coding DNA: TGTGCCATCAGTGGTCCTAGCGGGCCGGGCACCGGGGAGCTGTTTTTT.

The chain combines TRBV29-1 with TRBJ1-1; TRBD1 is a possible D gene (5 bases). Germline CDR1 and CDR2: SQVTM and ANQGSEA. This CDR3 region has 14 residues. V shed 5 bases and J shed 7 bases, with 20 bases lying between them. The CDR3 DNA follows: TGCAGCGTTCTACACCAGGGTAATAGAAATGAAGCTTTCTTT. Its translation is CSVLHQGNRNEAFF.

This chain connects TRBV24-1 to TRBJ2-2, with D perhaps matching TRBD1 (6 bases). This CDR3 comprises 15 residues. In germline, CDR1 is KGHDR, CDR2 SFDVKD. V gave up 5 bases and J gave up 5 bases, with 14 bases separating them. CDR3 nucleotides: TGTGCCACCAGTGGTTCGGACAGAAGGACCGGGGAGCTGTTTTTT. It encodes CATSGSDRRTGELFF.

This clonotype was recorded at least ten times. V and J are TRBV12-3 or TRBV12-4 and TRBJ2-2; 9 nucleotides line up with TRBD2. The CDR3 has 15 amino acids. The junction had 3 bases not matched to a gene; V was cut back by 5 bases and J by 2 bases. Here the CDR3 reads CASSRTSDNTGELFF. CDR3 nucleotides: TGTGCCAGCAGTCGGACTAGCGATAACACCGGGGAGCTGTTTTTT.

This clonotype showed up many times. The chain links TRBV6-5 to TRBJ2-5; 11 bases agree with TRBD2. Germline values: CDR1 MNHEY, CDR2 SVGAGI. The CDR3 runs to 16 residues. The V gene end was trimmed by 2 bases and the J gene end by 4 bases; junction bases not matched to a gene: 6. The CDR3 sequence: CASSYDIAGGLETQYF. Here the CDR3 DNA reads TGTGCCAGCAGTTACGATATAGCGGGGGGGCTAGAGACCCAGTACTTC.

This clonotype has ten or more counts. The gene calls are TRBV19 and TRBJ2-7, with D unclear. This CDR3 is built from 17 residues. In germline, CDR1 is LNHDA, CDR2 SQIVND (reference sequence). Trimming removed 10 bases from V and 0 bases from J, with 25 bases in between. CDR3 in amino acids: CATTPRSGSPSSYEQYF. In nucleotides, the CDR3 is TGTGCCACCACTCCACGGTCGGGCAGCCCTAGCTCCTACGAGCAGTACTTC. Variable domain in full (rest from reference TRBV19 and TRBJ2-7): DGGITQSPKYLFRKEGQNVTLSCEQNLNHDAMYWYRQDPGQGLRLIYYSQIVNDFQKGDIAEGYSVSREKKESFPLTVTSAQKNPTAFYLCATTPRSGSPSSYEQYFGPGTRLTVT.

In this sample, this clonotype turned up many times. As DNA, the CDR3 is TGTGCCAGCAGCCTGGGTCAGCTTAGCTCCTACGAGCAGTACTTC. Its translation is CASSLGQLSSYEQYF. V usage is TRBV7-8 and J usage is TRBJ2-7; no reliable D call. Germline V gene lookup returns CDR1 SGHVS and CDR2 FQNEAQ. The CDR3 is 15 amino acids. Trimming pared 5 bases from V and 0 bases from J, leaving 14 bases between.

This clonotype was detected ten times or more. V is TRBV20-1 and J is TRBJ2-7; D is undetermined. The CDR3 covers 12 residues. Germline V gene lookup returns CDR1 DFQATT and CDR2 SNEGSKA (reference sequence). Trimming pared 3 bases from V and 4 bases from J, leaving 10 bases between. The DNA of the CDR3 is TGCAGTGCTAGGGAACCGAATTACGAGCAGTACTTC. Translation gives CSAREPNYEQYF.

This sequence joins TRBV7-2 and TRBJ1-6; weak D call: TRBD1 (5 bases). CDR3 length: 17 amino acids. Trimming stripped 1 base from V and 5 bases from J, with 15 bases between. CDR1 is SGHTA and CDR2 is FQGNSA in the germline V gene. CDR3 amino acids: CASSLVTPRVHNSPLHF. The CDR3 region has the DNA TGTGCCAGCAGCTTAGTTACTCCCAGGGTCCATAATTCACCCCTCCACTTT. The complete variable domain, with remaining parts taken from reference TRBV7-2 and TRBJ1-6, reads GAGVSQSPSNKVTEKGKDVELRCDPISGHTALYWYRQSLGQGLEFLIYFQGNSAPDKSGLPSDRFSAERTGGSVSTLTIQRTQQEDSAVYLCASSLVTPRVHNSPLHFGNGTRLTVT.